This T cell receptor beta chain was sequenced in a study of cytomegalovirus exposure and HLA in healthy donors. Both 60 Vbeta primers and 13 Jbeta primers went into the PCR. Clones were sequenced by immunoSEQ multiplex PCR, and TCRdb holds only the in-frame ones, with some missing. The profile covers some 200,000 clones, with 75% to 90% appearing a single time and under 0.9% taken by the ten largest. The V end was cut by 8 bases, the J end by 0 bases, with 7 bases between. The CDR3 sequence is 13 residues long. The germline CDR1 and CDR2 sequences are MNHEY and SMNVEV (reference sequence). The sample comprised PBMCs. The gene calls are TRBV27 and TRBJ2-2; no clear D gene. The TCR comes from a woman aged 18-29 years in good health and CMV-seronegative. This CDR3 is CASYTTNTGELFF. In DNA, the CDR3 is TGTGCCAGCTATACTACGAACACCGGGGAGCTGTTTTTT.